The clone carrying this TCR beta chain has at least ten counts. This record belongs to a study of blood T cell repertoires in COVID-19. The CDR3 contains 14 residues. Trimming pared 0 bases from V and 4 bases from J, leaving 7 bases between. CDR1 is MNHNY, CDR2 SVGAGI, per germline (reference sequence). This table comes from immunoSEQ multiplex PCR, and its TCRdb copy is limited to in-frame clones, with some not included. This sample has some 140,000 clones; 79% occur once, and the top ten carry around 4%. V is TRBV6-6 and J is TRBJ1-5, with D unresolved. The TCR comes from a man aged 55 to 70 with acute or convalescent COVID-19. What was sequenced was peripheral blood. CDR3 protein: CASSYSSSNQPQHF. Written as DNA, the CDR3 is TGTGCCAGCAGTTACTCGAGTAGTAATCAGCCCCAGCATTTT.